A single sample is the source of the 2 T cell receptor beta chains below, sequenced in a study of OX40 agonist ivuxolimab in advanced cancers. Sequencing used immunoSEQ multiplex PCR; TCRdb keeps in-frame clones, though not all of them. The table shows 73,000 or so clones, with about 86% occurring only once. The sample in question was CD4+ or CD8+ T cells sorted from blood, obtained in a trial of the OX40 agonist ivuxolimab. These receptors were obtained from an adult with an advanced solid tumor such as melanoma, head and neck, liver or kidney cancer.

The chain combines TRBV5-1 with TRBJ2-5, with 7 positions matching TRBD2. V shed 5 bases and J 2 bases; nucleotides not matched to a gene: 12. The CDR3 spans 16 residues. CDR1 is SGHRS, CDR2 YFSETQ, per germline. CDR3 loop: CASRVGGGSRQETQYF. CDR3 DNA sequence: TGCGCCAGCAGGGTGGGCGGGGGTAGCAGACAAGAGACCCAGTACTTC.

The CDR3 loop is CASNLRDRATYEQYF. CDR3 nucleotides: TGCGCCAGCAACCTCCGGGACAGGGCTACCTACGAGCAGTACTTC. The chain carries TRBV5-1 and TRBJ2-7, with 9 bases fitting TRBD1. V trimming: 6 bases; J trimming: 2 bases; junction bases outside the gene matches: 9. CDR3 length: 15 amino acids. CDR1 and CDR2 from the germline V gene are SGHRS and YFSETQ.